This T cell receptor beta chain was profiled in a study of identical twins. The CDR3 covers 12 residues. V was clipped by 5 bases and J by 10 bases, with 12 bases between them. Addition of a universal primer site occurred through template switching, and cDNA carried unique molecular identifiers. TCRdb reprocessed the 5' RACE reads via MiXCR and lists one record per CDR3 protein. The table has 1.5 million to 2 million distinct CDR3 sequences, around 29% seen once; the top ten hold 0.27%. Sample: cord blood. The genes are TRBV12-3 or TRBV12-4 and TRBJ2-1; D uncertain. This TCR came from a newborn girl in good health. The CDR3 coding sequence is TGTGCCAGCAGTAGGATTCCAAGCGAGCAGTTCTTC. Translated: CASSRIPSEQFF.